This T cell receptor beta chain was recorded in a study of blood T cell repertoires in COVID-19. Study details: The origin of the acute and convalescent COVID-19 samples was the United States, Italy and Spain. In each case, the material was cDNA or gDNA derived from T cells, B-cell-depleted T cells, or PBMCs.

Authors' processing steps: Amplification from reference gene primers served as the basis for estimated nucleated cell counts. Assay used: immunoSEQ multiplex PCR; TCRdb lists only in-frame clones, some missing. That table supplies the V and J calls and clone size; D and trimming were determined from the DNA. In the table there are about 210,000 clones, 80% to 90% of which are singletons. This clonotype originated in a woman between 45 and 65 years old with active or convalescent COVID-19. Sequencing was carried out using peripheral blood.

CDR3 DNA: TGTGCCAGCTCCCGTGGGCTCCAAGACGCCTATAATTCACCCCTCCACTTT. It is translated as CASSRGLQDAYNSPLHF. The V call is TRBV18, the J call TRBJ1-6; D is ambiguous. V lost 6 bases, J lost 2 bases, and 17 bases lay in between. Germline lookup yields CDR1 KGHSH and CDR2 LQKENI. The CDR3 runs 17 residues. Complete variable domain (other parts from reference TRBV18 and TRBJ1-6): NAGVMQNPRHLVRRRGQEARLRCSPMKGHSHVYWYRQLPEEGLKFMVYLQKENIIDESGMPKERFSAEFPKEGPSILRIQQVVRGDSAAYFCASSRGLQDAYNSPLHFGNGTRLTVT.